The next 22 T cell receptor beta chains were all read from a single sample in a study of human T cells and chemical hapten exposure. Specified time point: patch test 1, 2 weeks after DPC sensitization. The treatment here: therapeutic diphenylcyclopropenone sensitization with weekly scalp DPC. MiXCR, run by TCRdb on the RACE reads, gives a single entry per CDR3 protein. The data contain roughly 120,000 distinct CDR3 sequences, about 13% of them singletons. Sequenced material: whole blood, taken in connection with sensitization to the hapten diphenylcyclopropenone (DPC). The receptors come from a man between 18 and 29 years old with alopecia areata. Some clones in this sample may be carry-over from other donors' samples.

This clonotype was counted ten times or more. This chain connects TRBV4-3 to TRBJ1-2; D is unresolved. The CDR3 totals 15 residues. V gave up 0 bases and J gave up 4 bases, with 12 bases separating them. Per germline, CDR1 LGHNA and CDR2 YSLEER. DNA of the CDR3: TGCGCCAGCAGCCAAGATATGGGCAGCGCCTATGGCTACACCTTC. This translates into CASSQDMGSAYGYTF.

The gene calls are TRBV7-2 and TRBJ2-7; weak D call: TRBD1 (6 bases). Germline CDR1 and CDR2: SGHTA and FQGNSA. The CDR3 has 16 amino acids. V lost 2 bases to trimming and J lost 0 bases, with 14 bases between them. As DNA, the CDR3 is TGTGCCAGCAGCTTATGGGTCACAGGGTCCTCCTACGAGCAGTACTTC. Amino acids: CASSLWVTGSSYEQYF.

This clonotype came up many times. Here the CDR3 reads CASSGWGQAQLSGNTIYF. The CDR3, as DNA: TGTGCCAGCAGCGGATGGGGACAGGCACAACTCTCTGGAAACACCATATATTTT. This chain joins TRBV7-2 and TRBJ1-3; 8 bases align to TRBD1. V shed 5 bases and J 0 bases; nucleotides not matched to a gene: 12. The CDR3 spans 18 residues. Germline values: CDR1 SGHTA, CDR2 FQGNSA.

This sequence joins TRBV18 and TRBJ1-5; tentatively, D is TRBD1 (6 bases). The ends were cut back, 3 bases at V and 8 bases at J, with 14 bases in the middle. The CDR3 consists of 14 residues. Germline CDR1 reads KGHSH; CDR2 reads LQKENI. CDR3 nucleotides: TGTGCCAGCTCACCGACATCGACAGGAAAGCCCCAGCATTTT. It is translated as CASSPTSTGKPQHF.

The J gene is TRBJ2-4, the V gene TRBV6-4, with 12 bases lining up with TRBD2. Germline CDR1 MRHNA, CDR2 SNTAGT. V lost 5 bases, J lost 8 bases, and 16 bases stayed unmatched. This CDR3 is 18 amino acids long. CDR3 amino acids: CASSSQPTSGGIGDIQYF. The DNA for the CDR3 is TGTGCCAGCAGTAGCCAACCGACTAGCGGGGGAATAGGGGACATTCAGTACTTC.

In this sample, this clonotype turned up many times. The genes are TRBV2 and TRBJ2-7; D is possibly TRBD2 (6 bases). V lost 1 base to trimming and J lost 9 bases, with 7 bases between them. Germline CDR1 SNHLY, CDR2 FYNNEI. This CDR3 has 11 residues. This chain's CDR3 is CASSEVGGQYF. CDR3 bases: TGTGCCAGCAGTGAAGTCGGGGGGCAGTACTTC.

This sequence joins TRBV12-3 or TRBV12-4 and TRBJ2-7; D possibly corresponds to TRBD1 (5 bases). Deletions cut 5 bases from V and 2 bases from J, with 13 bases between. This CDR3 has 14 residues. The CDR3 loop is CASSLRAGTYEQYV. CDR3 in DNA: TGTGCCAGCAGTCTCCGGGCAGGGACCTACGAGCAGTACGTC.

DNA for the CDR3: TGTGCCAGCAGGCGCACCCCCTACCTGAACACTGAAGCTTTCTTT. Amino acids: CASRRTPYLNTEAFF. V gene TRBV5-5 combines with J gene TRBJ1-1; D gene ambiguous. V was cut by 5 bases and J by 0 bases, with 14 bases left in between. CDR1 and CDR2 (germline): SGHKS, YYEKEE (reference sequence). This CDR3 has 15 amino acids.

This clonotype has at least ten counts. The chain is built from TRBV29-1 and TRBJ1-1; D not certain. The CDR3 runs 10 residues. The germline CDR1 and CDR2 sequences are SQVTM and ANQGSEA. V shed 5 bases and J shed 3 bases, with 4 bases lying between them. This CDR3 is CSVKDTEAFF. CDR3 DNA: TGCAGCGTTAAGGACACTGAAGCTTTCTTT.

This clonotype was seen only a few times. The chain combines TRBV7-3 with TRBJ2-3; TRBD2 matches at 11 bases. V gave up 5 bases and J gave up 5 bases; unmatched junction bases: 9. Germline V gives CDR1 SGHTA, CDR2 FQGTGA. The CDR3 is made up of 16 amino acids. CDR3 loop: CASSETSGEEIDTQYF. The CDR3 region has the DNA TGTGCCAGCAGCGAGACTAGCGGGGAGGAAATAGATACGCAGTATTTT.

The V and J genes are TRBV12-3 or TRBV12-4 and TRBJ2-5; D gene ambiguous. The V and J ends lost 3 bases and 2 bases respectively, with 10 bases between them. The CDR3 is 14 residues long. The CDR3 loop reads CASSFIGLQETQYF. CDR3 DNA: TGTGCCAGCAGTTTTATCGGCCTTCAAGAGACCCAGTACTTC.

The gene calls are TRBV19 and TRBJ2-4; D possibly corresponds to TRBD2 (5 bases). Trimming shortened V by 10 bases and J by 8 bases, and 12 bases separated the two germline ends. CDR3 size: 11 residues. Germline CDR1 LNHDA, CDR2 SQIVND (reference sequence). CDR3 residues: CATGLGDIQYF. Here the CDR3 DNA reads TGTGCCACCGGACTGGGCGACATTCAGTACTTC.

This chain links TRBV7-3 with TRBJ2-3, with D perhaps assigned TRBD1 or TRBD2 (7 bases each). Germline assignment: CDR1 SGHTA and CDR2 FQGTGA. This CDR3 comprises 15 residues. V shed 5 bases and J shed 7 bases, with 19 bases lying between them. The CDR3 DNA follows: TGTGCCAGCAGCCCCCAGGGGGGGGTGGTACATACGCAGTATTTT. Protein product: CASSPQGGVVHTQYF.

The chain uses TRBV27 and TRBJ2-3; no clear D gene. CDR1 and CDR2 from the germline V gene are MNHEY and SMNVEV (reference sequence). V gave up 6 bases and J gave up 4 bases, with 8 bases separating them. This CDR3 has 12 residues. The CDR3 is CASRGIPDTQYF. CDR3 nucleotides: TGTGCCAGCAGGGGGATACCAGATACGCAGTATTTT.

The V call is TRBV5-3, the J call TRBJ2-7; D call uncertain. TRBV5-3 is treated as an ORF (open reading frame) with a function not yet certain. The V and J ends lost 4 bases and 4 bases respectively, with 18 bases between them. There are 15 residues in the CDR3. CDR3 sequence (DNA): TGTGCCAGAAGCCGTGTCACCAGGCAAGGGTACGAGCAGTACGTC. Translated, it gives CARSRVTRQGYEQYV.

A few counts support this clonotype. The chain links TRBV25-1 to TRBJ1-1; D possibly corresponds to TRBD1 (5 bases). Between the trimmed V and J ends, which lost 3 bases and 3 bases, there was a span of 8 bases. The CDR3 runs to 13 residues. Germline assignment: CDR1 MGHDK and CDR2 SYGVNS. CDR3: CASSDREDTEAFF. CDR3 DNA: TGTGCCAGCAGTGACAGGGAGGACACTGAAGCTTTCTTT. Drawing the rest from reference TRBV25-1 and TRBJ1-1, the complete variable domain is EADIYQTPRYLVIGTGKKITLECSQTMGHDKMYWYQQDPGMELHLIHYSYGVNSTEKGDLSSESTVSRIRTEHFPLTLESARPSHTSQYLCASSDREDTEAFFGQGTRLTVV.

The V gene is TRBV29-1, the J gene TRBJ1-1; a possible D gene is TRBD1 (5 bases). There are 13 residues in the CDR3. Per germline, CDR1 SQVTM and CDR2 ANQGSEA. V lost 2 bases and J lost 0, with 7 bases in between. The CDR3 DNA reads TGCAGCGTTGAAACAGGACTGAACACTGAAGCTTTCTTT. Its translation is CSVETGLNTEAFF.

This clonotype has just one count. In DNA, the CDR3 is TGCGCCAGCAGCCAAGGTATGGCAAGGATCCTCTCTGGAAACACCATATATTTT. This encodes CASSQGMARILSGNTIYF. This chain connects TRBV4-1 to TRBJ1-3, with D hard to call. The germline V gene encodes CDR1 MGHRA and CDR2 YSYEKL. V dropped 1 base and J dropped 0 bases, with 16 bases sitting between them. The CDR3 covers 18 residues.

This clonotype was observed at least ten times. The CDR3 protein is CASSLNPSGANVLTF. For the CDR3, the DNA is TGTGCCAGCAGCTTAAATCCCTCTGGGGCCAACGTCCTGACTTTC. The chain employs TRBV7-6 and TRBJ2-6; no clear D gene. With 2 bases removed from V and 0 bases from J, the gap between germline ends came to 5 bases. There are 15 residues in the CDR3. Germline V CDR1 and CDR2: SGHVS, FNYEAQ. Combining the CDR3 with reference TRBV7-6 and TRBJ2-6 gives the whole variable domain GAGVSQSPRYKVTKRGQDVALRCDPISGHVSLYWYRQALGQGPEFLTYFNYEAQQDKSGLPNDRFSAERPEGSISTLTIQRTEQRDSAMYRCASSLNPSGANVLTFGAGSRLTVL.

This clonotype was detected only a few times. The chain is built from TRBV3-1 and TRBJ1-2, with D perhaps TRBD1 (6 bases). Trimming removed 4 bases from V and 8 bases from J, with 14 bases in between. The CDR3 runs 13 residues. Germline V gives CDR1 LGHDT, CDR2 YNNKEL (reference sequence). CDR3 amino acids: CASSRGAGRGYTF. Written as DNA, the CDR3 is TGTGCCAGCAGCCGGGGGGCAGGTCGAGGCTACACCTTC.

The rearrangement joins TRBV20-1 to TRBJ2-2, with D possibly being TRBD1 or TRBD2 (5 bases each). V lost 3 bases and J lost 1, with 9 bases in between. Germline V gene sequence: CDR1 DFQATT, CDR2 SNEGSKA (reference sequence). CDR3 length: 14 amino acids. CDR3 DNA sequence: TGCAGTGCTAGGGGGACGGAGAACACCGGGGAGCTGTTTTTT. Translating it yields CSARGTENTGELFF.

The J gene is TRBJ1-4, the V gene TRBV12-2. TRBV12-2 is classified as a pseudogene. This CDR3 comprises 13 residues. The CDR3 DNA follows: TGTGCAAGTCGCCTGAGGGCTTCGGAAAAACTGTTTTTT. It is translated as CASRLRASEKLFF.